This T cell receptor beta chain was sequenced during a study of blood T cells in healthy people across ages. Regarding the study as a whole: Estimated diversity, derived from one million T cells, was regarded as an underestimate.

Notes on this clonotype: What it binds is not known.

It was with a sample-barcoded 5' primer and a J-beta primer mix that a second PCR of roughly 6 to 11 cycles was run. TCRdb used MiXCR to reprocess the 5' RACE reads, holding one entry per CDR3 protein. The data show 920,000 or so distinct CDR3 sequences, 40% to 55% seen once. The length of the CDR3 is 13 residues. V was clipped by 6 bases and J by 7 bases; unmatched bases: 6. CDR1 is MDHEN, CDR2 SYDVKM, per germline. The sequence came from a woman aged 55-70 years in good health. Sequencing was done on a sample of blood. The V gene is TRBV28, the J gene TRBJ2-7; 10 bases are a match to TRBD2. CDR3: CASSRSGGNEQYF. The DNA of the CDR3 is TGTGCCAGCAGCCGTAGCGGGGGGAATGAGCAGTACTTC.